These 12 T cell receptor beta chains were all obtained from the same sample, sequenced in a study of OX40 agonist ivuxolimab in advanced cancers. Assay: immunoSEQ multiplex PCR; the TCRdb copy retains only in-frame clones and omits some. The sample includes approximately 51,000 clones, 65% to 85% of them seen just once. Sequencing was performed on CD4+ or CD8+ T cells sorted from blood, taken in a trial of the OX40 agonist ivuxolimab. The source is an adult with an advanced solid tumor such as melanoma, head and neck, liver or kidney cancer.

CDR3 DNA: TGTGCCAGCATGGTAGCGGGAATCACAGATACGCAGTATTTT. Its translation: CASMVAGITDTQYF. The V gene is TRBV6-1, the J gene TRBJ2-3; the match to TRBD2 covers 8 bases. CDR3 length equals 14 residues. CDR1 is MNHNS and CDR2 is SASEGT in the germline V gene. With 7 bases clipped from V and 2 bases from J, the junction kept 5 bases outside the gene matches.

The CDR3 spells CASSSGGNTIYF. The CDR3 bases are TGTGCCAGCAGCTCGGGTGGAAACACCATATATTTT. The rearrangement joins TRBV11-3 to TRBJ1-3; D is undetermined. Germline values: CDR1 SGHNT, CDR2 YENEEA. The CDR3 is 12 amino acids. The V end lost 4 bases, the J end lost 3 bases, and 4 bases lay between the germline ends.

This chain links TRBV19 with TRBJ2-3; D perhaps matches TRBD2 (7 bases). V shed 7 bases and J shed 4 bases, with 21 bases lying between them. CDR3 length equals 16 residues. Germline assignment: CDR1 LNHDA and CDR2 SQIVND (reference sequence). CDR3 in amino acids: CASIGGGGRRPDTQYF. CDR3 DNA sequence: TGTGCCAGTATCGGGGGAGGGGGACGGAGGCCAGATACGCAGTATTTT.

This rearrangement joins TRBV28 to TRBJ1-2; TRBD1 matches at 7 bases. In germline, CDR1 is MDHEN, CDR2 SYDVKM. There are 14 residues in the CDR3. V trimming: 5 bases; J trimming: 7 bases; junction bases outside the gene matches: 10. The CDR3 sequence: CASSLLGQGGGYTF. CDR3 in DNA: TGTGCCAGCAGTCTTCTGGGGCAGGGGGGTGGCTACACCTTC.

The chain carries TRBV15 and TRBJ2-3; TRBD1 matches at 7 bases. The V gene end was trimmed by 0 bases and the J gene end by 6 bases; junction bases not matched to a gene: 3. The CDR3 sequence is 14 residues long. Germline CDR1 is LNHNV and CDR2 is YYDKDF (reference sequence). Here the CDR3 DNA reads TGTGCCACCAGCAGAGACCCCAGGGGGGATACGCAGTATTTT. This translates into CATSRDPRGDTQYF.

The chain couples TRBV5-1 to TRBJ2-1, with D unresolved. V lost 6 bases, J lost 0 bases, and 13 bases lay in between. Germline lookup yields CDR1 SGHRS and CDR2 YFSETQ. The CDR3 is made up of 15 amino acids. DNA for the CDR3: TGCGCCAGCAACAATCTAGGAGCCTCCTACAATGAGCAGTTCTTC. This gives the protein CASNNLGASYNEQFF.

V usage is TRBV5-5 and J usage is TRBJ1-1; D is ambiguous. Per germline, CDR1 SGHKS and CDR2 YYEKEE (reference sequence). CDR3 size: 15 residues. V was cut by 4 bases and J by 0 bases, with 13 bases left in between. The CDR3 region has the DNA TGTGCCAGCAGCCAACTGGCGGGGTTGAACACTGAAGCTTTCTTT. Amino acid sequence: CASSQLAGLNTEAFF.

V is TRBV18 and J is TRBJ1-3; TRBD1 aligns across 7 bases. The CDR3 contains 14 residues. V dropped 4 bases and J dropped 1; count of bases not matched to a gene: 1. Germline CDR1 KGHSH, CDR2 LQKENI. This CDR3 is CASSQGASGNTIYF. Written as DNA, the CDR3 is TGTGCCAGCTCACAGGGGGCTTCTGGAAACACCATATATTTT. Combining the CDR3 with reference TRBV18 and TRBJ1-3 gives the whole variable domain NAGVMQNPRHLVRRRGQEARLRCSPMKGHSHVYWYRQLPEEGLKFMVYLQKENIIDESGMPKERFSAEFPKEGPSILRIQQVVRGDSAAYFCASSQGASGNTIYFGEGSWLTVV.

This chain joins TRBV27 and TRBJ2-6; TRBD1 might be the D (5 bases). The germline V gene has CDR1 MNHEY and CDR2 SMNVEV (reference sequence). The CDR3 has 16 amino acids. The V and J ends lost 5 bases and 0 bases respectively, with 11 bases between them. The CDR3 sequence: CASSRPGLSGANVLTF. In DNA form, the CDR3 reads TGTGCCAGCAGTCGTCCAGGGCTCTCTGGGGCCAACGTCCTGACTTTC.

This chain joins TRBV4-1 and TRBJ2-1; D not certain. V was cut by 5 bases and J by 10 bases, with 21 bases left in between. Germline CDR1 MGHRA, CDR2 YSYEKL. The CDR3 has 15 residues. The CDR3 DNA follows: TGCGCCAGCAGCGAAGGGCCCGCACCCAAAGAGGAGCAGTTCTTC. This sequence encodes CASSEGPAPKEEQFF.

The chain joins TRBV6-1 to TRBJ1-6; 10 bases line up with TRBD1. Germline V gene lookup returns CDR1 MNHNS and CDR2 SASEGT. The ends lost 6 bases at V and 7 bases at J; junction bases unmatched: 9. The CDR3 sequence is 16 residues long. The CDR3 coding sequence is TGTGCCAGCAGGGAATTCTGGGACAGGGGAAATTCACCCCTCCACTTT. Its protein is CASREFWDRGNSPLHF.

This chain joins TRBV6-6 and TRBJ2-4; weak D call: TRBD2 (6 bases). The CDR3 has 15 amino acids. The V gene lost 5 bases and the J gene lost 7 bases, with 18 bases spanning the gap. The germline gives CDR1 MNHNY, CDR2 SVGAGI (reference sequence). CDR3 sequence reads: CASSPPSGAGNIQYF. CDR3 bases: TGTGCCAGCAGTCCCCCTTCGGGAGCCGGGAACATTCAGTACTTC.